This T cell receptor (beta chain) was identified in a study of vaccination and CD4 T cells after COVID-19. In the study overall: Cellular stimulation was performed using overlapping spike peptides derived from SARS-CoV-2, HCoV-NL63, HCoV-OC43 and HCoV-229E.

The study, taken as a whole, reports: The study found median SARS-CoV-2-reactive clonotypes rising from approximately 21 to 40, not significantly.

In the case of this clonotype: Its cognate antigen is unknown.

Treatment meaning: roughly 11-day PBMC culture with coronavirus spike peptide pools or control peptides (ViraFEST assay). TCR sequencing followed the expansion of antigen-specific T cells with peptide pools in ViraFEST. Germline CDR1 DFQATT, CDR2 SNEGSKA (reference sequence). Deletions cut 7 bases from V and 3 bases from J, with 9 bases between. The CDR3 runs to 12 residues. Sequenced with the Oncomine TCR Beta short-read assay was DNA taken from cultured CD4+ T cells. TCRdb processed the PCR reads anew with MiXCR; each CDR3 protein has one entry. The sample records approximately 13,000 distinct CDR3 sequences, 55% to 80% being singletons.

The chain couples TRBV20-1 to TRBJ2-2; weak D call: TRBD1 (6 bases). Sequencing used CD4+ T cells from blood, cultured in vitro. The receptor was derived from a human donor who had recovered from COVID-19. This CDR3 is CSVPGDTGELFF. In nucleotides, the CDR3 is TGCAGTGTCCCAGGGGACACCGGGGAGCTGTTTTTT.